This passage covers 19 T cell receptor beta chains from one sample sequenced in a study of T-cell reconstitution after alpha-beta-depleted transplantation in children. Preparation of the TCRbeta library involved a method that used unique molecular identifiers. In TCRdb, the PCR reads were re-called with MiXCR into one record per CDR3 protein. The sample lists approximately 500,000 distinct CDR3 sequences, under 12% occurring once. The source was PBMCs, collected before TCRalphabeta/CD19-depleted stem cell transplant. The receptors were sampled from a child aged 2-15 years with inherited bone marrow failure, due to receive a stem cell transplant.

The rearrangement uses TRBV7-2 and TRBJ1-4; 9 positions agree with TRBD1. Germline-derived CDR1 and CDR2 are SGHTA and FQGNSA. V shed 5 bases, J shed 7 bases, and the junction held 8 bases outside the gene matches. The CDR3 has 15 residues. In nucleotides, the CDR3 is TGTGCCAGCAGCACGTACAGGGGGCAGGGTGAAAAACTGTTTTTT. This gives the protein CASSTYRGQGEKLFF. Full variable domain (missing parts from reference TRBV7-2 and TRBJ1-4): GAGVSQSPSNKVTEKGKDVELRCDPISGHTALYWYRQSLGQGLEFLIYFQGNSAPDKSGLPSDRFSAERTGGSVSTLTIQRTQQEDSAVYLCASSTYRGQGEKLFFGSGTQLSVL.

V usage is TRBV11-2 and J usage is TRBJ2-1, with 7 positions matching TRBD2. V lost 5 bases and J lost 5; bases outside the gene matches: 9. The CDR3 has 15 residues. Germline loops: CDR1 SGHAT, CDR2 FQNNGV. Written as DNA, the CDR3 is TGTGCCAGCAGCCCCCGGGACTACTTAAACAATGAGCAGTTCTTC. Encoded protein: CASSPRDYLNNEQFF.

V usage is TRBV29-1 and J usage is TRBJ1-1; D is uncertain. Trimming removed 3 bases from V and 6 bases from J, with 8 bases in between. Germline V CDR1 and CDR2: SQVTM, ANQGSEA. The CDR3 is made up of 11 amino acids. The CDR3 region is CSVEKGAEAFF. CDR3 DNA sequence: TGCAGCGTTGAGAAGGGCGCTGAAGCTTTCTTT.

This clonotype has a count of ten or more. The chain links TRBV4-2 to TRBJ1-2, with TRBD1 identical over 8 bases. V lost 4 bases, J lost 2 bases, and 6 bases stayed unmatched. CDR3 size: 15 residues. Germline V gene sequence: CDR1 LGHNA, CDR2 YNFKEQ. Here the CDR3 reads CASSPLTGANYGYTF. DNA of the CDR3: TGTGCCAGCAGCCCGCTGACAGGGGCCAACTATGGCTACACCTTC.

This clonotype was counted at least ten times. V usage is TRBV7-8 and J usage is TRBJ1-2; D ambiguous. The germline V and J ends were trimmed by 1 base and 6 bases, with 9 bases remaining between them. CDR3 length: 13 amino acids. Germline CDR1 and CDR2: SGHVS and FQNEAQ. DNA for the CDR3: TGTGCCAGCAGCTTAGATAGCAGCCATGGCTACACCTTC. Translating it yields CASSLDSSHGYTF. Filled out from reference TRBV7-8 and TRBJ1-2, the complete variable domain reads GAGVSQSPRYKVAKRGQDVALRCDPISGHVSLFWYQQALGQGPEFLTYFQNEAQLDKSGLPSDRFFAERPEGSVSTLKIQRTQQEDSAVYLCASSLDSSHGYTFGSGTRLTVV.

Regarding this clonotype: A much more abundant neighbour one base away suggests this may be a read error. This chain joins TRBV5-1 and TRBJ2-1; 7 positions agree with TRBD1. Germline V gives CDR1 SGHRS, CDR2 YFSETQ. The CDR3 runs to 16 residues. The trim removed 4 bases at V and 0 bases at J, leaving 7 bases unmatched. The CDR3 loop reads CASSGEGAVSYNEQFF. CDR3 sequence (DNA): TGCGCCAGCAGCGGAGAGGGGGCGGTCTCCTACAATGAGCAGTTCTTC.

The sample holds a few counts of this clonotype. The V and J genes are TRBV29-1 and TRBJ2-6; D is uncertain. V was shortened by 4 bases and J by 0 bases, with 10 bases between the two germline ends. CDR3 length: 15 amino acids. Germline CDR1 reads SQVTM; CDR2 reads ANQGSEA. The CDR3 region is CSVAGFLSGANVLTF. CDR3 DNA: TGCAGCGTTGCGGGCTTTCTCTCTGGGGCCAACGTCCTGACTTTC. Looking up the rest from reference TRBV29-1 and TRBJ2-6 gives the full variable domain: SAVISQKPSRDICQRGTSLTIQCQVDSQVTMMFWYRQQPGQSLTLIATANQGSEATYESGFVIDKFPISRPNLTFSTLTVSNMSPEDSSIYLCSVAGFLSGANVLTFGAGSRLTVL.

This clonotype was detected many times. As DNA, the CDR3 is TGTGCCAGCAGCTTTAAATGGGACACTGAAGCTTTCTTT. It is translated as CASSFKWDTEAFF. V and J are TRBV7-2 and TRBJ1-1; D unclear. The V end lost 3 bases, the J end lost 3 bases, and 8 bases lay between the germline ends. Per germline, CDR1 SGHTA and CDR2 FQGNSA. There are 13 residues in the CDR3.

This clonotype was found many times. This chain uses TRBV7-6 with TRBJ2-3; 9 nucleotides match TRBD2. Looked up from germline, CDR1 is SGHVS and CDR2 is FNYEAQ. V shed 1 base, J shed 6 bases, and the junction held 14 bases outside the gene matches. There are 18 residues in the CDR3. CDR3 DNA sequence: TGTGCCAGCAGCTTAGTGCCTAGCGGGATAGGTTTACTCGATACGCAGTATTTT. Its translation: CASSLVPSGIGLLDTQYF.

This clonotype was counted many times. The chain recombines TRBV27 with TRBJ2-7, with TRBD1 as a possible D gene (5 bases). The CDR3 loop spans 14 amino acids. Trimming left V 6 bases short and J 3 bases short, with 15 bases between. Per germline, CDR1 MNHEY and CDR2 SMNVEV (reference sequence). CDR3 amino acids: CASSWGRSIYEQYF. The CDR3, as DNA: TGTGCCAGCAGCTGGGGCAGGAGTATCTACGAGCAGTACTTC.

This clonotype appeared many times. This chain connects TRBV2 to TRBJ2-1; TRBD2 aligns across 7 bases. CDR1 is SNHLY and CDR2 is FYNNEI in the germline V gene. The CDR3 sequence is 16 residues long. With 6 bases clipped from V and 8 bases from J, the junction kept 16 bases outside the gene matches. CDR3 coding DNA: TGTGCCAGCAGGGGTCTACTAGCGTTCTCTGCGGATGAGCAGTTCTTC. Protein product: CASRGLLAFSADEQFF.

This clonotype occurred many times. This chain connects TRBV5-1 to TRBJ2-1; 8 nucleotides match TRBD2. V lost 2 bases and J lost 9; bases outside the gene matches: 4. This CDR3 spans 13 amino acids. Germline V gene sequence: CDR1 SGHRS, CDR2 YFSETQ. CDR3 DNA sequence: TGCGCCAGCAGCTTTGAGCGGGAGCGTGAGCAGTTCTTC. Translating gives CASSFEREREQFF.

This clonotype was seen many times. V usage is TRBV7-8 and J usage is TRBJ2-7; no clear D gene. The germline CDR1 and CDR2 sequences are SGHVS and FQNEAQ. With 3 bases removed from V and 0 bases from J, the gap between germline ends came to 9 bases. There are 14 residues in the CDR3. In nucleotides, the CDR3 is TGTGCCAGCAGCTTGCAGGTTGTCTCCTACGAGCAGTACTTC. The encoded protein is CASSLQVVSYEQYF.

This clonotype was seen repeatedly, ten times or more. The rearrangement joins TRBV27 to TRBJ2-5; D possibly corresponds to TRBD1 (6 bases). Trimming removed 6 bases from V and 4 bases from J, with 12 bases in between. In germline, CDR1 is MNHEY, CDR2 SMNVEV (reference sequence). This CDR3 is 13 amino acids long. CDR3 in amino acids: CASRRGNGETQYF. As DNA, the CDR3 is TGTGCCAGCAGGAGGGGGAATGGAGAGACCCAGTACTTC.

Written as DNA, the CDR3 is TGTGCTAGTGGTTCCGGGAGAAAGGGCTACACCTTC. This codes for CASGSGRKGYTF. The V call is TRBV12-5, the J call TRBJ1-2; unclear D gene. The CDR3 runs 12 residues. Trimming cost V 4 bases and J 8 bases, with 11 bases left between them. Germline loops: CDR1 LGHNT, CDR2 FRNRAP.

This clonotype showed up many times. The chain recombines TRBV29-1 with TRBJ1-2, with 7 bases aligning to TRBD1. Germline CDR1 and CDR2: SQVTM and ANQGSEA. The CDR3 is made up of 14 amino acids. V lost 2 bases to trimming and J lost 1 base; unmatched junction nucleotides: 4. As DNA, the CDR3 is TGCAGCGTTGAAACCTGGGACAGTAACTATGGCTACACCTTC. Its translation is CSVETWDSNYGYTF.

This clonotype has a count of ten or more. The chain couples TRBV29-1 to TRBJ1-1; D is unclear. The CDR3 totals 12 residues. Trimming removed 7 bases from V and 2 bases from J, with 11 bases in between. Germline values: CDR1 SQVTM, CDR2 ANQGSEA. CDR3 protein: CSAARINTEAFF. CDR3 nucleotides: TGCAGCGCTGCGAGGATCAACACTGAAGCTTTCTTT. Using reference TRBV29-1 and TRBJ1-1 for the parts outside the CDR3, the full variable domain is SAVISQKPSRDICQRGTSLTIQCQVDSQVTMMFWYRQQPGQSLTLIATANQGSEATYESGFVIDKFPISRPNLTFSTLTVSNMSPEDSSIYLCSAARINTEAFFGQGTRLTVV.

The table lists this clonotype with many counts. The rearrangement uses TRBV24-1 and TRBJ2-2, with 7 bases aligning to TRBD1. The V and J ends lost 6 bases and 3 bases, in that order; junction bases with no gene match: 6. Germline loops: CDR1 KGHDR, CDR2 SFDVKD. This CDR3 has 15 amino acids. The CDR3, as DNA: TGTGCCACCAGTACCGAGACAGGGCACACCGGGGAGCTGTTTTTT. Its translation is CATSTETGHTGELFF.

This clonotype was counted at least ten times. The rearrangement uses TRBV9 and TRBJ2-3; 8 nucleotides align to TRBD2. The CDR3 sequence is 15 residues long. J lost 1 base, V lost 1 base, and 2 bases had no gene match. Germline CDR1 reads SGDLS; CDR2 reads YYNGEE. CDR3 sequence reads: CASSVLGRGTDTQYF. CDR3 bases: TGTGCCAGCAGCGTACTCGGGAGGGGCACAGATACGCAGTATTTT.